These 16 T cell receptor beta chains came from one sample sequenced in a study of prognosis after radiotherapy for stage I lung cancer. Amplification of the TCR beta CDR3 (from genomic DNA) was done by two-round multiplex PCR. TRBV and TRBJ genes each had their own specific primers in first-round PCR. TCRdb used MiXCR to reprocess the multiplex PCR reads, holding one entry per CDR3 protein. The top ten hold more than 20% of the sample, which has 13,000 or so distinct CDR3 sequences, 45% to 60% seen once. Here the sequenced sample was PBMCs, taken before or after stereotactic body radiation therapy (not recorded which). Receptor source: a donor aged 50 or older with non-small cell lung cancer.

The CDR3 DNA follows: TGTGCCAGCAAGGTGGGAGGGCCTCCGGTGAATGAGCAGTTCTTC. Translated, it gives CASKVGGPPVNEQFF. The chain links TRBV6-4 to TRBJ2-1; 7 bases line up with TRBD2. The CDR3 covers 15 residues. Germline V gives CDR1 MRHNA, CDR2 SNTAGT. V trimming: 7 bases; J trimming: 7 bases; junction bases outside the gene matches: 13.

By share, this clonotype counts as medium-sized. The chain carries TRBV10-3 and TRBJ2-7, with TRBD2 matching over 10 bases. Germline values: CDR1 ENHRY, CDR2 SYGVKD. V shed 6 bases, J shed 2 bases, and the junction held 4 bases outside the gene matches. The CDR3 extends over 14 amino acids. The CDR3 loop reads CAIREREGTYEQYF. CDR3 DNA: TGTGCCATCAGAGAGCGGGAGGGGACCTACGAGCAGTACTTC.

A remark on this clonotype: This sequence is one base from a far larger clone and is likely a read error. The J gene is TRBJ2-5, the V gene TRBV30; D remains ambiguous. The end of the DNA fits TRBJ2-1 better, so the J call may be wrong. The germline CDR1 and CDR2 sequences are GTSNPN and SVGIG (reference sequence). CDR3 length: 13 residues. CDR3 coding DNA: TGTGACTGGAGTGTCAGCGACTCTAATGAGCAGTTCTTC. Amino acid sequence: CDWSVSDSNEQFF.

This clonotype is judged medium-sized (0.01 to 0.1%). The chain recombines TRBV7-8 with TRBJ2-7, with 8 nucleotides matching TRBD1. The CDR3 covers 14 residues. Germline V gives CDR1 SGHVS, CDR2 FQNEAQ. V shed 4 bases, J shed 3 bases, and the junction held 5 bases outside the gene matches. The CDR3 DNA sequence: TGTGCCAGCAGCTCGGACAGGGCCGGCTACGAGCAGTACTTC. As protein: CASSSDRAGYEQYF.

This clonotype was detected a few times. This chain links TRBV28 with TRBJ2-2; D might be TRBD2 (6 bases). The CDR3 runs to 15 residues. CDR1 and CDR2 (germline): MDHEN, SYDVKM. V lost 1 base to trimming and J lost 1 base, with 7 bases between them. This CDR3 is CASSLYSGNTGELFF. CDR3 coding DNA: TGTGCCAGCAGTTTATATAGCGGGAACACCGGGGAGCTGTTTTTT. Combining the CDR3 with reference TRBV28 and TRBJ2-2 gives the whole variable domain DVKVTQSSRYLVKRTGEKVFLECVQDMDHENMFWYRQDPGLGLRLIYFSYDVKMKEKGDIPEGYSVSREKKERFSLILESASTNQTSMYLCASSLYSGNTGELFFGEGSRLTVL.

This rearrangement joins TRBV6-2 or TRBV6-3 to TRBJ2-7; unclear D gene. From germline, CDR1 is MNHEY and CDR2 SVGEGT. Trimming pared 10 bases from V and 2 bases from J, leaving 18 bases between. The length of the CDR3 is 14 residues. CDR3 in amino acids: CANQFGRGPYEQYF. The DNA of the CDR3 is TGTGCCAACCAATTCGGTAGAGGACCCTACGAGCAGTACTTC.

This clonotype is termed medium-sized (0.01 to 0.1%). The rearrangement links TRBV28 to TRBJ2-1, with D perhaps being TRBD1 or TRBD2 (5 bases each). The CDR3 spans 16 residues. Deletions cut 6 bases from V and 6 bases from J, with 21 bases between. Germline lookup yields CDR1 MDHEN and CDR2 SYDVKM. This CDR3 is CASSPHRGGSVNEQFF. The DNA of the CDR3 is TGTGCCAGCAGCCCCCACCGGGGCGGGTCAGTCAATGAGCAGTTCTTC.

In nucleotides, the CDR3 is TGTGCCAGCAGCTTAGGGTGGGCCCCACTCGATCAGCAGTTCTTC. It specifies CASSLGWAPLDQQFF. The V and J genes are TRBV7-6 and TRBJ2-1, with D unclear. The ends were cut back, 1 base at V and 11 bases at J, with 18 bases in the middle. This CDR3 spans 15 amino acids. The V gene's germline CDR1 is SGHVS and CDR2 FNYEAQ.

With regard to this clonotype: One end of the junction varies from germline; a read error may be responsible. The V gene is TRBV4-1, the J gene TRBJ2-7; D remains ambiguous. This CDR3 comprises 15 residues. Germline CDR1 MGHRA, CDR2 YSYEKL. The CDR3 DNA is TGCGCCATCAGCCAAGAATGGACCGGACCCTACGAGCAGTACTTC. Encoded protein: CAISQEWTGPYEQYF.

This clonotype was counted between two and nine times. This sequence joins TRBV7-8 and TRBJ2-7; a weak D match, TRBD2 (6 bases). With 9 bases removed from V and 3 bases from J, the gap between germline ends came to 15 bases. The CDR3 is 13 residues long. Per germline, CDR1 SGHVS and CDR2 FQNEAQ. The CDR3 nucleotides read TGTGCCAGTATCTTAGGCGGGGACTACGAGCAGTACTTC. The encoded protein is CASILGGDYEQYF.

As to this clonotype: This likely stems from a read error, as it lies one base from a far larger clone. The V call is TRBV6-2 or TRBV6-3, the J call TRBJ1-2, with TRBD1 as a possible D gene (6 bases). The germline gives CDR1 MNHEY, CDR2 SVGEGT. The CDR3 is 14 residues long. The CDR3 DNA reads TGTGCCAGCAGTGACTCGGGGGGCAACTATTGCTACACCTTC. As protein: CASSDSGGNYCYTF.

The table lists this clonotype with many counts. The chain carries TRBV28 and TRBJ1-1; tentatively, D is TRBD1 (5 bases). Germline V gene lookup returns CDR1 MDHEN and CDR2 SYDVKM. The CDR3 loop spans 17 amino acids. Trimming stripped 3 bases from V and 1 base from J, with 18 bases between. CDR3 loop: CASSLFAAGFSNTEAFF. Written as DNA, the CDR3 is TGTGCCAGCAGTTTGTTCGCGGCAGGGTTTTCGAACACTGAAGCTTTCTTT.

A word on this clonotype: This may arise from a read error, as a much more abundant clone is one base away. The chain has TRBV6-2 or TRBV6-3 and TRBJ2-1, with 9 bases aligning to TRBD1. The CDR3 sequence is 17 residues long. CDR1 and CDR2 (germline): MNHEY, SVGEGT. V was clipped by 2 bases and J by 13 bases; unmatched bases: 18. CDR3 protein: CASSYLESGTGSTNQFF. The DNA of the CDR3 is TGTGCCAGCAGTTACCTAGAGTCCGGGACAGGGAGTACTAATCAGTTCTTC.

This clonotype qualifies as medium-sized. The chain is built from TRBV5-1 and TRBJ1-1; 7 positions match TRBD1. Trimming cost V 4 bases and J 10 bases; bases outside gene matches: 16. CDR3 length: 15 amino acids. Germline V lookup: CDR1 SGHRS, CDR2 YFSETQ. CDR3 sequence (DNA): TGCGCCAGCAGCCCCAGAGGGGCAGGGGGATTAGTAGCTTTCTTT. This encodes CASSPRGAGGLVAFF.

This clonotype was observed many times. The chain is built from TRBV7-3 and TRBJ2-7; 7 bases are shared with TRBD2. Germline V gene data show CDR1 as SGHTA and CDR2 as FQGTGA. The CDR3 spans 14 residues. The ends lost 1 base at V and 7 bases at J; junction bases unmatched: 7. The CDR3 region has the DNA TGTGCCAGCAGCTTAAACGCGGGAGAGGGGGAGCAGTACTTC. Encoded protein: CASSLNAGEGEQYF.

A word on this clonotype: The junction does not match germline at one end; this may be a read error. The chain has TRBV24-1 and TRBJ2-1; D could derive from TRBD1 or TRBD2 (5 bases each). Germline values: CDR1 KGHDR, CDR2 SFDVKD. The CDR3 totals 15 residues. The CDR3, as DNA: TGTTCCACCAGTGATTTGCCTATCGGGACGAATGAGCAGTTCTTC. Translating it yields CSTSDLPIGTNEQFF.